This T cell receptor beta chain appears in the sequencing data of a study of OX40 agonist ivuxolimab in advanced cancers. Using immunoSEQ multiplex PCR, the repertoire was profiled, and TCRdb retains in-frame clones only, with some absent. The table shows 81,000 or so clones, with 91% occurring only once. From germline, CDR1 is MNHEY and CDR2 SMNVEV (reference sequence). Trimming took off 2 bases at V and 0 bases at J, with 6 bases between the two ends. The CDR3 covers 14 residues. The specimen was CD4+ or CD8+ T cells sorted from blood, collected in a trial of the OX40 agonist ivuxolimab. V and J are TRBV27 and TRBJ2-3; D possibly corresponds to TRBD2 (5 bases). The clonotype was recovered from an adult with an advanced solid tumor such as melanoma, head and neck, liver or kidney cancer. The CDR3 spells CASSLRESTDTQYF. The CDR3 DNA reads as TGTGCCAGCAGTTTAAGGGAGAGCACAGATACGCAGTATTTT.